One sample yielded the 19 T cell receptor beta chains listed below, sequenced in a study of siplizumab effects on memory and regulatory T cells. Some clones are missing from TCRdb's copy, which holds only in-frame ones; the method was immunoSEQ multiplex PCR. Among over 100,000 clones listed, more than 85% were seen once. Specimen: Tregs sorted from blood. All receptors come from a human donor in good health.

The chain carries TRBV10-3 and TRBJ2-4; 8 positions match TRBD2. V gave up 2 bases and J gave up 1 base; unmatched junction bases: 1. Germline CDR1 ENHRY, CDR2 SYGVKD. This CDR3 comprises 15 residues. CDR3 residues: CAISELAGAKNIQYF. The CDR3, as DNA: TGTGCCATCAGTGAGCTAGCGGGTGCCAAAAACATTCAGTACTTC.

The chain uses TRBV5-1 and TRBJ1-2, with a tentative D call TRBD1 (5 bases). Trimming stripped 3 bases from V and 4 bases from J, with 16 bases between. Germline CDR1 reads SGHRS; CDR2 reads YFSETQ. The CDR3 runs to 15 residues. The CDR3 is CASSSPDKSSYGYTF. As DNA, the CDR3 is TGCGCCAGCAGCTCCCCGGACAAATCTAGCTATGGCTACACCTTC.

J is TRBJ1-5 and V is TRBV6-1; D gene unclear. Trimming left V 3 bases short and J 7 bases short, with 10 bases between. CDR1 is MNHNS and CDR2 is SASEGT in the germline V gene. The CDR3 is 13 residues long. The CDR3 coding sequence is TGTGCCAGCAGTGATCGGGCGGGGCAGCCCCAGCATTTT. It specifies CASSDRAGQPQHF.

The CDR3 sequence: CASSQYDGETQYF. CDR3 DNA: TGTGCCAGCAGCCAATATGACGGAGAGACCCAGTACTTC. The chain uses TRBV7-9 and TRBJ2-5; D is uncertain. V was clipped by 5 bases and J by 4 bases, with 11 bases between them. There are 13 residues in the CDR3. Germline-derived CDR1 and CDR2 are SEHNR and FQNEAQ (reference sequence).

The chain employs TRBV19 and TRBJ1-2; D gene ambiguous. The CDR3 is made up of 12 amino acids. Germline-derived CDR1 and CDR2 are LNHDA and SQIVND (reference sequence). V lost 5 bases and J 2 bases, leaving 6 bases between the germline ends. CDR3 sequence: CASSPGNYGYTF. CDR3 DNA: TGTGCCAGTAGTCCAGGAAACTATGGCTACACCTTC.

V is TRBV5-4 and J is TRBJ2-3; 12 bases align to TRBD2. The germline gives CDR1 SGHNT, CDR2 YYREEE (reference sequence). The CDR3 spans 16 residues. The V and J ends lost 4 bases and 1 base, in that order; junction bases with no gene match: 4. The CDR3 region is CASSRRLAGGTDTQYF. DNA of the CDR3: TGTGCCAGCAGCCGAAGACTAGCGGGGGGCACAGATACGCAGTATTTT.

The genes are TRBV6-5 and TRBJ2-7, with no clear D. With 0 bases removed from V and 7 bases from J, the gap between germline ends came to 13 bases. The CDR3 covers 14 residues. Germline CDR1 MNHEY, CDR2 SVGAGI. The DNA of the CDR3 is TGTGCCAGCAGTTACTCGGCCAGTCTGAGGGAGCAGTACTTC. It translates to CASSYSASLREQYF.

This rearrangement joins TRBV5-6 to TRBJ2-5; TRBD2 agrees at 8 bases. V gave up 4 bases and J gave up 5 bases; unmatched junction bases: 7. Germline V gene sequence: CDR1 SGHDT, CDR2 YYEEEE. CDR3 length: 14 residues. CDR3 sequence: CASSQLAAGETQYF. Written as DNA, the CDR3 is TGTGCCAGCAGCCAACTAGCGGCGGGGGAGACCCAGTACTTC.

The chain employs TRBV16 and TRBJ1-2, with D possibly being TRBD1 (5 bases). Germline CDR1 is KGHSY and CDR2 is FQNENV. The CDR3 totals 13 residues. The ends were cut back, 1 base at V and 5 bases at J, with 8 bases in the middle. The CDR3 here is CASSQWQGYGYTF. Here the CDR3 DNA reads TGTGCCAGCAGCCAATGGCAGGGTTATGGCTACACCTTC.

The chain has TRBV7-3 and TRBJ2-1; tentatively, D is TRBD1 or TRBD2 (5 bases each). Germline V gene data show CDR1 as SGHTA and CDR2 as FQGTGA. The CDR3 spans 14 residues. V was pared by 8 bases and J by 6 bases, with 17 bases between. The CDR3 sequence is CASARDEASNEQFF. Written as DNA, the CDR3 is TGTGCCAGCGCCCGGGACGAAGCGAGCAATGAGCAGTTCTTC.

This clone appeared a single time. This chain links TRBV7-9 with TRBJ2-1, with 13 bases that match TRBD2. Germline CDR1 SEHNR, CDR2 FQNEAQ (reference sequence). Trimming removed 3 bases from V and 0 bases from J; junction bases left unmatched: 2. This CDR3 is 17 amino acids long. This CDR3 reads CASSLGLAGSSYNEQFF. Written as DNA, the CDR3 is TGTGCCAGCAGCTTGGGACTAGCGGGATCCTCCTACAATGAGCAGTTCTTC.

This clone appeared a single time. The chain joins TRBV5-1 to TRBJ1-4; no reliable D call. V shed 4 bases and J shed 8 bases, with 18 bases lying between them. Germline V lookup: CDR1 SGHRS, CDR2 YFSETQ. This CDR3 has 15 residues. The CDR3 sequence: CASSQTGVIWEKLFF. CDR3 in DNA: TGCGCCAGCAGCCAGACGGGAGTAATTTGGGAAAAACTGTTTTTT. The entire variable domain, with the rest obtained from reference TRBV5-1 and TRBJ1-4, is as follows: KAGVTQTPRYLIKTRGQQVTLSCSPISGHRSVSWYQQTPGQGLQFLFEYFSETQRNKGNFPGRFSGRQFSNSRSEMNVSTLELGDSALYLCASSQTGVIWEKLFFGSGTQLSVL.

The V call is TRBV7-3, the J call TRBJ1-1; D gene unclear. The germline V gene encodes CDR1 SGHTA and CDR2 FQGTGA. V lost 0 bases and J lost 11, with 16 bases in between. The CDR3 sequence is 14 residues long. The CDR3 reads CASSLTGSGSVAFF. CDR3 in DNA: TGTGCCAGCAGCTTAACAGGTTCCGGGTCTGTGGCTTTCTTT.

V is TRBV7-3 and J is TRBJ2-1, with TRBD2 matching over 9 bases. Per the germline V gene, CDR1 is SGHTA and CDR2 is FQGTGA. The CDR3 covers 15 residues. V was clipped by 5 bases and J by 7 bases; unmatched bases: 9. The CDR3 protein is CASSVIAGAENEQFF. CDR3 in DNA: TGTGCCAGCAGCGTCATAGCGGGGGCGGAAAATGAGCAGTTCTTC.

The gene calls are TRBV7-8 and TRBJ2-1; D is perhaps TRBD2 (5 bases). The CDR3 spans 16 residues. CDR1 SGHVS and CDR2 FQNEAQ come from the germline V gene. Between the trimmed V and J ends, which lost 5 bases and 6 bases, there was a span of 20 bases. The CDR3 loop reads CASSALLAAGVNEQFF. Written as DNA, the CDR3 is TGTGCCAGCAGCGCCCTCCTGGCGGCCGGGGTCAATGAGCAGTTCTTC.

The V call is TRBV7-9, the J call TRBJ1-3, with 8 bases identical to TRBD1. The CDR3 loop spans 15 amino acids. The junction had 6 bases not matched to a gene; V was cut back by 5 bases and J by 3 bases. CDR1 and CDR2 (germline): SEHNR, FQNEAQ (reference sequence). CDR3 bases: TGTGCCAGCAGCAGACAGGGGAGGAGTGGAAACACCATATATTTT. This encodes CASSRQGRSGNTIYF.

In this sample, this clone turned up a few times. This CDR3 is CASSQDMDAREAFF. The CDR3 DNA sequence: TGTGCCAGCAGCCAAGATATGGATGCTCGGGAAGCTTTCTTT. This chain connects TRBV4-2 to TRBJ1-1, with D uncertain. From germline, CDR1 is LGHNA and CDR2 YNFKEQ. This CDR3 is 14 amino acids long. Trimming took 0 bases from V and 8 from J, leaving 13 bases between them.

The chain couples TRBV5-4 to TRBJ2-1, with D uncertain. This CDR3 spans 11 amino acids. CDR1 and CDR2 from the germline V gene are SGHNT and YYREEE (reference sequence). V lost 6 bases to trimming and J lost 7 bases, with 8 bases between them. The CDR3, as DNA: TGTGCCAGCAACGTTATGAATGAGCAGTTCTTC. Translated: CASNVMNEQFF.

V gene TRBV30 combines with J gene TRBJ1-6; a weak D match, TRBD1 (5 bases). CDR1 GTSNPN and CDR2 SVGIG come from the germline V gene (reference sequence). The CDR3 runs to 13 residues. V dropped 3 bases and J dropped 3 bases, with 6 bases sitting between them. DNA for the CDR3: TGTGCCTGGAGAGGGGTCTATAATTCACCCCTCCACTTT. Translating it yields CAWRGVYNSPLHF.